This TCR beta chain was recorded in a study of blood T cell repertoires in COVID-19. Background on the study: The cDNA or gDNA used as material had been derived from T cells, B-cell-depleted T cells, or PBMCs.

CDR3 length equals 15 residues. Germline values: CDR1 MNHEY, CDR2 SVGEGT. Germline trimming cut 6 bases from V and 2 bases from J; bases unmatched to any gene: 4. Authors' data handling: Nucleated cell number was recorded as an estimate derived from reference gene primer amplification. TCRdb's copy holds only in-frame clones and misses some; the assay was immunoSEQ multiplex PCR. That table is the source of V, J and clone size, and D and trimming were worked out from the DNA. The sample holds over 200,000 clones, roughly 86% seen once. The chain combines TRBV6-2 or TRBV6-3 with TRBJ2-6; 7 bases are shared with TRBD1. Sequencing was done on a sample of peripheral blood. This receptor was identified in a woman between 35 and 50 years old with acute or convalescent COVID-19. The CDR3 loop is CASSSTGAGANVLTF. The CDR3 DNA reads TGTGCCAGCAGCTCAACAGGGGCTGGGGCCAACGTCCTGACTTTC.